This T cell receptor (beta chain) was captured by sequencing in a study of T cell changes during pregnancy in multiple sclerosis (dated by TCRdb to between 2017 and 2020). With respect to the entire study: The study looked at changes in the T cell repertoire across pregnancy in women with multiple sclerosis.

Trimming accounts for 6 bases at V and 5 bases at J, while the number of junction bases matched to no gene is 8. The CDR3 holds 14 amino acids from the cysteine to the phenylalanine. The read is trimmed to its CDR3 DNA, 42 bases read in frame from base 1. CDR1 and CDR2, per the germline V gene (reference sequence), are MNHEY and SMNVEV. The library was generated by the immunoSEQ multiplex PCR assay. TCRdb provides this immuneACCESS table in a form limited to in-frame rearrangements. Some clones are lacking; in checked studies, under half of them reflect an unresolved V gene, and why the rest are absent is not known. The sample table holds over 65,000 clones, of which 90% to 95% were seen once. The top ten hold about 0.61% of the sample. Comment on this clone: The specificity of this receptor is unknown. Qualities for individual bases were not recorded, and no much larger clone is one base off. Other DNA sequences within the sample encode an identical CDR3.

Rearrangement joined TRBV27 to TRBJ2-7; the junction holds 9 bases that match TRBD1. The receptor comes from a female donor with multiple sclerosis, enrolled in a pregnancy study. The sample here was peripheral blood, taken in the third trimester of pregnancy. The CDR3 is CASSQTGGGDEQYF. Here is the DNA: TGTGCCAGCAGCCAAACAGGGGGCGGGGACGAGCAGTACTTC.